Following are 18 T cell receptor beta chains from one sample sequenced in a study of cytomegalovirus exposure and HLA in healthy donors. The study ran its PCR with 60 Vbeta and 13 Jbeta primers. Here immunoSEQ multiplex PCR was the method, and the copy in TCRdb shows in-frame clones only, minus some. The data show about 110,000 clones, approximately 71% seen once. Sequences were obtained from PBMCs. These TCRs come from a man aged 35-49 years in good health and CMV-seronegative.

CDR3 coding DNA: TGCGCCAGCAGCCCATTCCTAGCTCGGGACGAGCAGTACTTC. Amino acids: CASSPFLARDEQYF. The chain recombines TRBV4-1 with TRBJ2-7; a possible D gene is TRBD2 (5 bases). V dropped 4 bases and J dropped 5 bases, with 15 bases sitting between them. Germline CDR1 is MGHRA and CDR2 is YSYEKL. This CDR3 comprises 14 residues.

The chain combines TRBV6-4 with TRBJ1-5, with 7 bases lining up with TRBD1. Germline trimming cut 3 bases from V and 7 bases from J; bases unmatched to any gene: 6. The CDR3 is made up of 14 amino acids. The V gene's germline CDR1 is MRHNA and CDR2 SNTAGT. The CDR3 DNA reads as TGTGCCAGCAGTGAGCGACAGGGTGGGCAGCCCCAGCATTTT. The encoded protein is CASSERQGGQPQHF.

This chain joins TRBV4-2 and TRBJ2-7; the D gene is possibly TRBD2 (6 bases). V was shortened by 0 bases and J by 3 bases, with 9 bases between the two germline ends. The length of the CDR3 is 14 residues. Per germline, CDR1 LGHNA and CDR2 YNFKEQ. The CDR3 loop is CASSQDRRVYEQYF. The CDR3 region has the DNA TGTGCCAGCAGCCAAGACAGGAGGGTCTACGAGCAGTACTTC.

Only a few counts were recorded for this clone. The chain employs TRBV7-3 and TRBJ1-1; no clear D. The ends were cut back, 8 bases at V and 4 bases at J, with 14 bases in the middle. The CDR3 consists of 13 residues. Germline V CDR1 and CDR2: SGHTA, FQGTGA. CDR3 sequence (DNA): TGTGCCAGCGGTACAGATGGGCGCACTGAAGCTTTCTTT. It is translated as CASGTDGRTEAFF.

The chain couples TRBV27 to TRBJ2-7; D is perhaps TRBD1 (6 bases). CDR3 size: 14 residues. The V end was cut by 5 bases, the J end by 5 bases, with 16 bases between. Germline lookup yields CDR1 MNHEY and CDR2 SMNVEV (reference sequence). CDR3: CASSPRGSIHEQYF. In DNA, the CDR3 is TGTGCCAGCAGTCCCAGGGGCTCTATCCACGAGCAGTACTTC.

V usage is TRBV5-1 and J usage is TRBJ2-1, with D possibly matching TRBD2 (6 bases). Germline CDR1 is SGHRS and CDR2 is YFSETQ. Trimming took 0 bases from V and 7 from J, leaving 17 bases between them. This CDR3 has 16 residues. The DNA for the CDR3 is TGCGCCAGCAGCTTGGAGTCCGGGGGTCCCGGAAATGAGCAGTTCTTC. Its translation is CASSLESGGPGNEQFF.

For this clone: Other DNA sequences from this sample encode an identical CDR3 as well. The gene calls are TRBV5-1 and TRBJ2-1, with 9 bases that match TRBD2. Losses at the gene ends were 0 bases for V and 9 bases for J; bases not matched to a gene: 10. The CDR3 runs to 16 residues. The germline V gene has CDR1 SGHRS and CDR2 YFSETQ. The CDR3 is CASSLVAGGPRSEQFF. The CDR3 region has the DNA TGCGCCAGCAGCTTGGTTGCGGGGGGGCCTAGAAGTGAGCAGTTCTTC.

This sequence joins TRBV6-5 and TRBJ2-2; D may be TRBD2 (6 bases). Trimming took off 8 bases at V and 1 base at J, with 11 bases between the two ends. This CDR3 comprises 14 residues. Germline lookup yields CDR1 MNHEY and CDR2 SVGAGI. The chain's CDR3 is CASVRDLNTGELFF. The CDR3 DNA sequence: TGTGCCAGCGTCCGGGACTTGAACACCGGGGAGCTGTTTTTT.

This clone turned up a few times. The gene calls are TRBV28 and TRBJ2-7; maybe TRBD1 (6 bases). CDR3 length equals 15 residues. Germline V gene data show CDR1 as MDHEN and CDR2 as SYDVKM. V was trimmed by 10 bases and J by 5 bases, leaving 24 bases between them. The CDR3 protein is CATAAGAQGYHEQYF. The CDR3 DNA is TGTGCCACCGCTGCCGGAGCGCAGGGGTATCACGAGCAGTACTTC.

The chain is built from TRBV6-5 and TRBJ2-7; 7 bases map to TRBD1. V gave up 9 bases and J gave up 3 bases; unmatched junction bases: 2. Germline assignment: CDR1 MNHEY and CDR2 SVGAGI. CDR3 size: 11 residues. Here the CDR3 reads CASRQGYEQYF. In DNA form, the CDR3 reads TGTGCCAGTCGACAGGGCTACGAGCAGTACTTC.

The chain links TRBV5-8 to TRBJ2-3; D gene unclear. Per germline, CDR1 SGHTS and CDR2 YDEGEE. The ends were cut back, 4 bases at V and 6 bases at J, with 9 bases in the middle. The CDR3 runs to 12 residues. The CDR3 reads CASSPQLDTQYF. The CDR3 bases are TGTGCCAGCAGCCCGCAGTTGGATACGCAGTATTTT.

V and J are TRBV5-1 and TRBJ2-2; 9 positions agree with TRBD1. The CDR3 spans 16 residues. V lost 2 bases, J lost 3 bases, and 5 bases stayed unmatched. In germline, CDR1 is SGHRS, CDR2 YFSETQ. The CDR3 is CASSLQGARDTGELFF. CDR3 nucleotide sequence: TGCGCCAGCAGCTTACAGGGGGCCCGGGACACCGGGGAGCTGTTTTTT. Looking up the rest from reference TRBV5-1 and TRBJ2-2 gives the full variable domain: KAGVTQTPRYLIKTRGQQVTLSCSPISGHRSVSWYQQTPGQGLQFLFEYFSETQRNKGNFPGRFSGRQFSNSRSEMNVSTLELGDSALYLCASSLQGARDTGELFFGEGSRLTVL.

This clone came up a few times. The chain carries TRBV7-3 and TRBJ2-5; tentatively, D is TRBD2 (5 bases). The CDR3 has 14 residues. From germline, CDR1 is SGHTA and CDR2 FQGTGA. V was trimmed by 2 bases and J by 9 bases, leaving 16 bases between them. CDR3 protein: CASSLSREAGAQYF. CDR3 bases: TGTGCCAGCAGCTTATCGAGGGAAGCCGGCGCCCAGTACTTC.

This clone has more than one count but fewer than ten. The V call is TRBV6-6, the J call TRBJ1-2; D possibly corresponds to TRBD1 (5 bases). V was shortened by 3 bases and J by 2 bases, with 10 bases between the two germline ends. Germline assignment: CDR1 MNHNY and CDR2 SVGAGI (reference sequence). The CDR3 spans 14 residues. CDR3 residues: CASSYTRENYGYTF. In DNA form, the CDR3 reads TGTGCCAGCAGTTATACCAGGGAAAACTATGGCTACACCTTC.

The chain is built from TRBV23-1 and TRBJ2-4; possible D gene TRBD2, 8 bases. Being an ORF, TRBV23-1 has a function that is uncertain. This CDR3 spans 13 amino acids. V was shortened by 6 bases and J by 9 bases, with 15 bases between the two germline ends. The CDR3 DNA is TGCGCCAGCAGCCCGGGGGGGGACAGCATTCAGTACTTC. Its protein is CASSPGGDSIQYF.

V usage is TRBV9 and J usage is TRBJ1-1, with TRBD1 matching over 8 bases. Germline trimming cut 4 bases from V and 0 bases from J; bases unmatched to any gene: 2. The CDR3 loop spans 14 amino acids. CDR1 is SGDLS and CDR2 is YYNGEE in the germline V gene. The CDR3 reads CASSRDRLNTEAFF. The CDR3 coding sequence is TGTGCCAGCAGCCGGGACAGGCTGAACACTGAAGCTTTCTTT.

This chain joins TRBV5-5 and TRBJ2-3; 8 bases map to TRBD2. CDR1 is SGHKS, CDR2 YYEKEE, per germline (reference sequence). Losses at the gene ends were 1 base for V and 2 bases for J; bases not matched to a gene: 3. This CDR3 is built from 15 residues. Here the CDR3 DNA reads TGTGCCAGCAGCTTGTACGGGGGGGACACAGATACGCAGTATTTT. This translates into CASSLYGGDTDTQYF.

This clone was seen a handful of times. This rearrangement joins TRBV4-3 to TRBJ1-2; D is possibly TRBD1 (6 bases). V was shortened by 1 base and J by 2 bases, with 11 bases between the two germline ends. The CDR3 length is 15 residues. CDR1 is LGHNA and CDR2 is YSLEER in the germline V gene. The CDR3 here is CASSQGGGANYGYTF. The CDR3, as DNA: TGCGCCAGCAGCCAAGGAGGGGGGGCGAACTATGGCTACACCTTC.